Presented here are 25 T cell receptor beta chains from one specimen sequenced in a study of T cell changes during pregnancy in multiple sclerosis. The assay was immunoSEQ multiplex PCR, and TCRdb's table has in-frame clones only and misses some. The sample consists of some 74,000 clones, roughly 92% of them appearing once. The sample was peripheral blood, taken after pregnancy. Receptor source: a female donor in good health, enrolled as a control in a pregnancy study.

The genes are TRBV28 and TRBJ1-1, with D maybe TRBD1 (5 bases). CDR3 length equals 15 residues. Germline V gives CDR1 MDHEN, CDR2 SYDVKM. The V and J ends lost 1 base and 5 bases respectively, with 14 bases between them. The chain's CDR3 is CASSLYSQGRTEAFF. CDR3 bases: TGTGCCAGCAGTTTATATAGTCAGGGTAGGACTGAAGCTTTCTTT. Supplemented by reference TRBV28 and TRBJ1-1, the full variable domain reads DVKVTQSSRYLVKRTGEKVFLECVQDMDHENMFWYRQDPGLGLRLIYFSYDVKMKEKGDIPEGYSVSREKKERFSLILESASTNQTSMYLCASSLYSQGRTEAFFGQGTRLTVV.

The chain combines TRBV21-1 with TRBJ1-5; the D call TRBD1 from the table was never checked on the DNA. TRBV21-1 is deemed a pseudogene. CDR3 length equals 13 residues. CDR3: CASLRQTHQPQHF. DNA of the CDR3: TGTGCCAGCCTGCGACAAACCCATCAGCCCCAGCATTTT.

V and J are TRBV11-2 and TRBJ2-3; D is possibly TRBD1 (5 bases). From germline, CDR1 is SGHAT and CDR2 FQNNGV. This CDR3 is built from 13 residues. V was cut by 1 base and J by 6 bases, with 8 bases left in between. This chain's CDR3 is CASSLGRADTQYF. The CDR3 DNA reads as TGTGCCAGCAGCTTAGGCAGGGCCGATACGCAGTATTTT.

CDR3 nucleotides: TGTGCCAGCAGCAAAATGGGGGACTGCTTCCGCACAGATACGCAGTATTTT. This sequence encodes CASSKMGDCFRTDTQYF. The chain couples TRBV21-1 to TRBJ2-3; the D call of TRBD2 is as the table states it, not checked on the DNA. TRBV21-1 is a pseudogene locus. The CDR3 length is 17 residues.

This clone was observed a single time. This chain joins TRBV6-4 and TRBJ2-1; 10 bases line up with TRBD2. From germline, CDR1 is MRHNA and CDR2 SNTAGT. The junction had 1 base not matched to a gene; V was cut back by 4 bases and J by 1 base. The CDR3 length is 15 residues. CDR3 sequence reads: CASSVAGGSYNEQFF. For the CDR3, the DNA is TGTGCCAGCAGTGTAGCGGGAGGATCCTACAATGAGCAGTTCTTC.

The DNA for the CDR3 is TGTGCCAGCAGCGTAGCCGGGAGGGGGAGGGATGAGCAGTTCTTC. Translation: CASSVAGRGRDEQFF. The chain employs TRBV9 and TRBJ2-1; 8 nucleotides line up with TRBD2. The CDR3 length is 15 residues. Germline loops: CDR1 SGDLS, CDR2 YYNGEE. The J segment lost 8 bases and the V segment lost 0 bases, leaving 7 bases of the junction unmatched.

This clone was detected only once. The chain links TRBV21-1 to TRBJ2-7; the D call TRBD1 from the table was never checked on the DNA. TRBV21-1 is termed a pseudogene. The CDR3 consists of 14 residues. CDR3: CASSKTGTAYEQYF. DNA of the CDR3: TGTGCCAGCAGCAAAACCGGGACAGCCTACGAGCAGTACTTC.

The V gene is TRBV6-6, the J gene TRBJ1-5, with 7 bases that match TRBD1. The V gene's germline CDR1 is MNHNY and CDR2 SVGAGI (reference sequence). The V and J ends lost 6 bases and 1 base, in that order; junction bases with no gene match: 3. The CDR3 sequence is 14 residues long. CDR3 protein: CASSPGQSNQPQHF. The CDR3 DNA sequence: TGTGCCAGCAGCCCGGGACAGAGCAATCAGCCCCAGCATTTT.

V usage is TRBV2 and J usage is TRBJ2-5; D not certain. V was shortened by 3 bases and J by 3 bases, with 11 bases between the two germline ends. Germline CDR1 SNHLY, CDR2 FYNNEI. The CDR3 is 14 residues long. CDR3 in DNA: TGTGCCAGCAGTGACGTAGCTTTTGAAGAGACCCAGTACTTC. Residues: CASSDVAFEETQYF.

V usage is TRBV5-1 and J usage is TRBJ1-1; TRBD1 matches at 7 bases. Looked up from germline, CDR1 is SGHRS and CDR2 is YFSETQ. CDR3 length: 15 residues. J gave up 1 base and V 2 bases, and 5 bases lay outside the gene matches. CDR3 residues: CASSFSGTENTEAFF. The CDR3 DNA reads TGCGCCAGCAGCTTTTCTGGGACAGAGAACACTGAAGCTTTCTTT.

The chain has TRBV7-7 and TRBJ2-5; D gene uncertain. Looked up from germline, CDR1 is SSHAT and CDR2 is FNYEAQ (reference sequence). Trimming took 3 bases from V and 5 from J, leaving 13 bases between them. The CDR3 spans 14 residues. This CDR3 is CASSFRRDPETQYF. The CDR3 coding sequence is TGTGCCAGCAGCTTTCGGAGAGACCCCGAGACCCAGTACTTC.

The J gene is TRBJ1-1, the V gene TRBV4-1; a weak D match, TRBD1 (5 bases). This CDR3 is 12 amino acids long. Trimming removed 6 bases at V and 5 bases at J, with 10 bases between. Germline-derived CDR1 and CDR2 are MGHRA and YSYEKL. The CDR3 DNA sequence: TGCGCCAGCAGGGGGCGGGGGACTGAAGCTTTCTTT. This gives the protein CASRGRGTEAFF.

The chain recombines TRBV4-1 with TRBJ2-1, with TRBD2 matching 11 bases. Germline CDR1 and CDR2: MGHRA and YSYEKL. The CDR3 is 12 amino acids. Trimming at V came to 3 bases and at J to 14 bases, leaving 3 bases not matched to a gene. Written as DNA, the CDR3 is TGCGCCAGCAGCCAGCCTAGCGGGGGGAAGTTCTTC. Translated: CASSQPSGGKFF.

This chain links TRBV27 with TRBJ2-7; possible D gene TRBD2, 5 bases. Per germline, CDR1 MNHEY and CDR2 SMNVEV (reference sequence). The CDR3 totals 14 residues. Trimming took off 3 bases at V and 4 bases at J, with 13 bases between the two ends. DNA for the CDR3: TGTGCCAGCAGTTTCCTGAAGAGGGAATACGAGCAGTACTTC. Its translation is CASSFLKREYEQYF.

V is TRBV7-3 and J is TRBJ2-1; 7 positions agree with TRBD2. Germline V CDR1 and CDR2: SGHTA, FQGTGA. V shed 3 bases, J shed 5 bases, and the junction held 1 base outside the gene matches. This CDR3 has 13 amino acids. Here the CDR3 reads CASSLTSNNEQFF. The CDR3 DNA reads TGTGCCAGCAGCTTGACTAGCAACAATGAGCAGTTCTTC.

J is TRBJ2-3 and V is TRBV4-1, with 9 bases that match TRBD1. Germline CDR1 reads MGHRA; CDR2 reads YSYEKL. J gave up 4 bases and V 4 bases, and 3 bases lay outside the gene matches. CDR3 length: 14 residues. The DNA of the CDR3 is TGCGCCAGCAGCCTACAGGGGGCCTCAGATACGCAGTATTTT. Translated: CASSLQGASDTQYF.

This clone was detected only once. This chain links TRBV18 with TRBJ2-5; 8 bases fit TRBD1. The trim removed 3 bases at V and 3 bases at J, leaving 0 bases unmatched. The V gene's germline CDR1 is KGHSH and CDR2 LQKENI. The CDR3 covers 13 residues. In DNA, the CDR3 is TGTGCCAGCTCACCGGGACAGGAAGAGACCCAGTACTTC. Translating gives CASSPGQEETQYF.

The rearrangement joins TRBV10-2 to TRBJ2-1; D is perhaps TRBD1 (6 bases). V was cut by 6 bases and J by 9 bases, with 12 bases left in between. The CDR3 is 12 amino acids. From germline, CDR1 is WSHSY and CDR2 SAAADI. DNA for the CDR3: TGCGCCAGCAGCAGACAGGACCGTGAGCAGTTCTTC. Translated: CASSRQDREQFF.

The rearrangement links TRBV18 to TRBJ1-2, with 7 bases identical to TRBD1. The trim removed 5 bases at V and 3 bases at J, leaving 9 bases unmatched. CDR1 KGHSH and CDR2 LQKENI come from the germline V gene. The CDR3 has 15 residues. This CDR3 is CASSARGQEDYGYTF. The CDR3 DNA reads TGTGCCAGCTCAGCGAGGGGGCAGGAGGACTATGGCTACACCTTC.

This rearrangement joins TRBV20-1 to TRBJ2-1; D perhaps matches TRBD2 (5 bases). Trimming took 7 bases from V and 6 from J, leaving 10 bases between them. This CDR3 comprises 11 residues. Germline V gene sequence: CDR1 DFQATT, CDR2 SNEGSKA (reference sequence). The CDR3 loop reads CSVGGLNEQFF. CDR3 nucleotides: TGCAGTGTGGGCGGGCTCAATGAGCAGTTCTTC.

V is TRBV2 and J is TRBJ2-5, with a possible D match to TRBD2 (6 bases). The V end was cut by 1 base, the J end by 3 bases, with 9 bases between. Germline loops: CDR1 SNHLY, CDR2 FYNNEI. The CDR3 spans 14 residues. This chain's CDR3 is CASSEGAGKETQYF. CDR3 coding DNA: TGTGCCAGCAGTGAAGGGGCGGGGAAAGAGACCCAGTACTTC.

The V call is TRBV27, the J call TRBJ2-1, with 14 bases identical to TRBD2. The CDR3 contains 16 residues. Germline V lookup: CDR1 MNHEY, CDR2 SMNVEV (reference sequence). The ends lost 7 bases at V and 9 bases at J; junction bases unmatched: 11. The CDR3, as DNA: TGTGCCAGCATCTTTAGGACTAGCGGGGGGATAGGTGAGCAGTTCTTC. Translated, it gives CASIFRTSGGIGEQFF.

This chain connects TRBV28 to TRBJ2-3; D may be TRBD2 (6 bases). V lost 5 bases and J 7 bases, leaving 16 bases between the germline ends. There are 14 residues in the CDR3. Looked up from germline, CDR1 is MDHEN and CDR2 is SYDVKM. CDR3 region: CASSPPGTPNTQYF. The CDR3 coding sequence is TGTGCCAGCAGTCCCCCCGGGACTCCCAATACGCAGTATTTT. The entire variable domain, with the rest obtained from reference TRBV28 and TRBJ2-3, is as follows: DVKVTQSSRYLVKRTGEKVFLECVQDMDHENMFWYRQDPGLGLRLIYFSYDVKMKEKGDIPEGYSVSREKKERFSLILESASTNQTSMYLCASSPPGTPNTQYFGPGTRLTVL.

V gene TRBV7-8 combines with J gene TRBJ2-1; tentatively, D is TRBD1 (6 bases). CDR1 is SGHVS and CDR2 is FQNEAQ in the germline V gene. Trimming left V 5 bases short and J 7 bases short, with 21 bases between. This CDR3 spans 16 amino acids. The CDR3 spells CASSPLGRGESNEQFF. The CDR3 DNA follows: TGTGCCAGCAGCCCCCTGGGCAGGGGTGAATCTAATGAGCAGTTCTTC. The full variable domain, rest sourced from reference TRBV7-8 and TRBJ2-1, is GAGVSQSPRYKVAKRGQDVALRCDPISGHVSLFWYQQALGQGPEFLTYFQNEAQLDKSGLPSDRFFAERPEGSVSTLKIQRTQQEDSAVYLCASSPLGRGESNEQFFGPGTRLTVL.

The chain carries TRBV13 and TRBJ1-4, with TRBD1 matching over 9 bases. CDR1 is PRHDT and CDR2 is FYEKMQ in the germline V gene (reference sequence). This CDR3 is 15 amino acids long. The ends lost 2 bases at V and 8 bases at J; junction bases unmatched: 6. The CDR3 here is CASSLRTGDGEKLFF. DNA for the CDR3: TGTGCCAGCAGCTTAAGGACAGGGGACGGGGAAAAACTGTTTTTT.